The 3 T cell receptor beta chains below all came from one sample that was sequenced in a study of cytomegalovirus exposure and HLA in healthy donors. PCR amplification relied on 60 Vbeta primers (plus 13 Jbeta primers). Measured with immunoSEQ multiplex PCR; TCRdb has only the in-frame clones, and not every one. Counted here are around 180,000 clones, around 85% occurring once; the ten biggest clones make up 1%. The specimen was PBMCs. Receptor source: a boy aged 2 to 9 in good health and CMV-seronegative.

This sequence joins TRBV11-3 and TRBJ2-1, with TRBD2 matching over 12 bases. Trimming cost V 5 bases and J 8 bases; bases outside gene matches: 7. CDR1 and CDR2 (germline): SGHNT, YENEEA. This CDR3 is built from 15 residues. The CDR3 spells CASSTGLAGFDEQFF. The DNA of the CDR3 is TGTGCCAGCAGCACCGGACTAGCGGGATTCGATGAGCAGTTCTTC. Complete variable domain (other parts from reference TRBV11-3 and TRBJ2-1): EAGVVQSPRYKIIEKKQPVAFWCNPISGHNTLYWYLQNLGQGPELLIRYENEEAVDDSQLPKDRFSAERLKGVDSTLKIQPAELGDSAVYLCASSTGLAGFDEQFFGPGTRLTVL.

V and J are TRBV6-5 and TRBJ1-1, with 7 nucleotides matching TRBD1. This CDR3 comprises 14 residues. The V gene end was trimmed by 7 bases and the J gene end by 1 base; junction bases not matched to a gene: 6. In germline, CDR1 is MNHEY, CDR2 SVGAGI. CDR3 amino acids: CASTPDRRNTEAFF. The CDR3 nucleotides are TGTGCCAGCACGCCGGACAGGCGGAACACTGAAGCTTTCTTT.

The rearrangement links TRBV27 to TRBJ2-7; 7 nucleotides line up with TRBD2. CDR3 length: 15 residues. Germline V CDR1 and CDR2: MNHEY, SMNVEV (reference sequence). V shed 3 bases and J 3 bases; nucleotides not matched to a gene: 8. The DNA of the CDR3 is TGTGCCAGCAGTTTTGGGCTAGCGGAGAGCTACGAGCAGTACTTC. As protein: CASSFGLAESYEQYF.